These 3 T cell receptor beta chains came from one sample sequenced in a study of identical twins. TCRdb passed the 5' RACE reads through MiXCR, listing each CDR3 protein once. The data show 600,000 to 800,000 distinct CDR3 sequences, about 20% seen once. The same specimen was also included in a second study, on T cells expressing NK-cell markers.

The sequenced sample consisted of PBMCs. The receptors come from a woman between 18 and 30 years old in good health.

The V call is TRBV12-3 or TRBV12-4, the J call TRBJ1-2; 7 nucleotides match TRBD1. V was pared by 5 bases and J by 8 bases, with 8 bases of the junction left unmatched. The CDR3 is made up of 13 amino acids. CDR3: CASSPGTDRGYTF. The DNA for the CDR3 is TGTGCCAGCAGTCCCGGGACAGACAGGGGCTACACCTTC.

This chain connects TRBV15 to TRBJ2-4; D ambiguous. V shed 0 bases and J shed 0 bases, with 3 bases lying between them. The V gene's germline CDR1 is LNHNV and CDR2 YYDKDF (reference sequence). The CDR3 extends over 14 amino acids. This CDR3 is CATSRDTAKNIQYF. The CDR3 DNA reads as TGTGCCACCAGCAGAGATACAGCCAAAAACATTCAGTACTTC. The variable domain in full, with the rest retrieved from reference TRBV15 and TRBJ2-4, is DAMVIQNPRYQVTQFGKPVTLSCSQTLNHNVMYWYQQKSSQAPKLLFHYYDKDFNNEADTPDNFQSRRPNTSFCFLDIRSPGLGDTAMYLCATSRDTAKNIQYFGAGTRLSVL.

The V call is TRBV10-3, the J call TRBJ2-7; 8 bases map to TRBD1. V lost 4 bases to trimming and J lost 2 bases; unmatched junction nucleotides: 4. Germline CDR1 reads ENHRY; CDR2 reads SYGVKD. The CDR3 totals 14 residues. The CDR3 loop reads CAISVGTGAYEQYF. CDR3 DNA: TGTGCCATCAGTGTTGGGACAGGAGCCTACGAGCAGTACTTC.